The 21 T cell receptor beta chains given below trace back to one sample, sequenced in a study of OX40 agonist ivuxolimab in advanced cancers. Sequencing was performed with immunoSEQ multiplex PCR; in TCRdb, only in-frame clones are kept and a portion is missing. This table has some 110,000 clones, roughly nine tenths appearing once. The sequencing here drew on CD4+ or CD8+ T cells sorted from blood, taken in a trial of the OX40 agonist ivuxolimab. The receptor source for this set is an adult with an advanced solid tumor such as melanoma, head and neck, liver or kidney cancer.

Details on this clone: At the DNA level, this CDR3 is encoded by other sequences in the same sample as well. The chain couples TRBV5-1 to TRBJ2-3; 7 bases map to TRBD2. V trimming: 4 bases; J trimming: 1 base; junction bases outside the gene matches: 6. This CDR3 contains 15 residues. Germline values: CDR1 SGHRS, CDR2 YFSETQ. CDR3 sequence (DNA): TGCGCCAGCAGCCTGGCCCTAGCGGGCACAGATACGCAGTATTTT. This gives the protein CASSLALAGTDTQYF.

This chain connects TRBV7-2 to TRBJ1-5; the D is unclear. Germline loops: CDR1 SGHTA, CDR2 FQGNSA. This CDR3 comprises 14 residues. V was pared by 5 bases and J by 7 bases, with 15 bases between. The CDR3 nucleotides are TGTGCCAGCAGCCGTGACCCCGGAAGGCAGCCCCAGCATTTT. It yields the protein CASSRDPGRQPQHF. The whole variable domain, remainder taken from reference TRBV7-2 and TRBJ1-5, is GAGVSQSPSNKVTEKGKDVELRCDPISGHTALYWYRQSLGQGLEFLIYFQGNSAPDKSGLPSDRFSAERTGGSVSTLTIQRTQQEDSAVYLCASSRDPGRQPQHFGDGTRLSIL.

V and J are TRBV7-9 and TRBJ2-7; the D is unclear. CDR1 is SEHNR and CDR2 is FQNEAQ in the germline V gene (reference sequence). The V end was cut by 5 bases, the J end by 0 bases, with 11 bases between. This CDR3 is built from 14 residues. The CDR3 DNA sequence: TGTGCCAGCAGCGTTGGTGGAAGCTCCTACGAGCAGTACTTC. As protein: CASSVGGSSYEQYF.

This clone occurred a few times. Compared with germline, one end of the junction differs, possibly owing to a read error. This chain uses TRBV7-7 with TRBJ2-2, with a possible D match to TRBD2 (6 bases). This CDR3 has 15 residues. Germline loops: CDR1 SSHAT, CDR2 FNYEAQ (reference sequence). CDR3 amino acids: CASSPGGTNTGELFF. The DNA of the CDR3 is TGTGCTAGCAGTCCAGGAGGGACTAACACCGGGGAGCTGTTTTTT. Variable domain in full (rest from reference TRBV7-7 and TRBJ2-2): GAGVSQSPRYKVTKRGQDVTLRCDPISSHATLYWYQQALGQGPEFLTYFNYEAQPDKSGLPSDRFSAERPEGSISTLTIQRTEQRDSAMYRCASSPGGTNTGELFFGEGSRLTVL.

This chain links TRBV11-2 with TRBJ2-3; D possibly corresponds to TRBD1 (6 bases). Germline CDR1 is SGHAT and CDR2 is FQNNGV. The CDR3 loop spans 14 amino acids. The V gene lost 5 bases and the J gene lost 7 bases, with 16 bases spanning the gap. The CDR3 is CASSPGVPRNTQYF. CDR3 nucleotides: TGTGCCAGCAGCCCAGGGGTCCCGAGGAATACGCAGTATTTT.

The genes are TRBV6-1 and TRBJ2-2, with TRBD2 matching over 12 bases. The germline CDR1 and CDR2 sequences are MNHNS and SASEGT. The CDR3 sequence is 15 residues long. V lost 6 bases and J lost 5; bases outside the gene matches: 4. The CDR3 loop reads CASSRTSGITGELFF. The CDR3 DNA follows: TGTGCCAGCAGCCGGACTAGCGGGATTACCGGGGAGCTGTTTTTT.

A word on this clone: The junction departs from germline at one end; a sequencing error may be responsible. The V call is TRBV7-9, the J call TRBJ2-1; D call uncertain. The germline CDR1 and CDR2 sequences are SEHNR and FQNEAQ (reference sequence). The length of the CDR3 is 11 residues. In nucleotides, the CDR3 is TGTGCCGGCCACTCCAACAATGAGCAGTTCTTC. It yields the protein CAGHSNNEQFF. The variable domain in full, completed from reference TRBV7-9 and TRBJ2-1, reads DTGVSQNPRHKITKRGQNVTFRCDPISEHNRLYWYRQTLGQGPEFLTYFQNEAQLEKSRLLSDRFSAERPKGSFSTLEIQRTEQGDSAMYLCAGHSNNEQFFGPGTRLTVL.

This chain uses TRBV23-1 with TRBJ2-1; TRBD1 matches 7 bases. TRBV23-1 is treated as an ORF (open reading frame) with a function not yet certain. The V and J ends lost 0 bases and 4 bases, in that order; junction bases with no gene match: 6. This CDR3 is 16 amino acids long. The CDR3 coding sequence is TGCGCCAGCAGTCAATCGCCGGGACAGATTTACAATGAGCAGTTCTTC. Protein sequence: CASSQSPGQIYNEQFF.

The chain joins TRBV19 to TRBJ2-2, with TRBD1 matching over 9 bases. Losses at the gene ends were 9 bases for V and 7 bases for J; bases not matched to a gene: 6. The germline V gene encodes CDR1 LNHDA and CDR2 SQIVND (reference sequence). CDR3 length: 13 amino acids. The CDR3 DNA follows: TGTGCCAGCAGGGACAGGGTGATCGGGGAGCTGTTTTTT. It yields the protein CASRDRVIGELFF.

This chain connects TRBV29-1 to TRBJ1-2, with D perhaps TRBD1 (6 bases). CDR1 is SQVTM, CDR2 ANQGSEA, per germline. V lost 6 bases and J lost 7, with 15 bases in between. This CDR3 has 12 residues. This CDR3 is CSVTSGVGGYTF. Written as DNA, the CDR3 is TGCAGCGTGACATCAGGGGTAGGTGGCTACACCTTC.

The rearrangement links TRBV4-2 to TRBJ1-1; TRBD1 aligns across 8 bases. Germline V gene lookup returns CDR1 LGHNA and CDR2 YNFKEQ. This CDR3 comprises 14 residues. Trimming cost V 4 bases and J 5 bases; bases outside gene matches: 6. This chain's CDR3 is CASSLGQGNTEAFF. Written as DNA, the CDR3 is TGTGCCAGCAGCCTAGGACAGGGTAATACTGAAGCTTTCTTT.

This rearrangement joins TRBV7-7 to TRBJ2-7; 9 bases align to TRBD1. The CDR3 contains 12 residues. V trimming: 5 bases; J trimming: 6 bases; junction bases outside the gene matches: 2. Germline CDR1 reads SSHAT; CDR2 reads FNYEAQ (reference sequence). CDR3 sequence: CASSPDRGEQYF. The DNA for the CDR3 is TGTGCCAGCAGCCCGGACAGGGGCGAGCAGTACTTC.

CDR3 region: CAIRPGLAGVNEQFF. In DNA, the CDR3 is TGTGCCATCAGACCGGGACTAGCGGGGGTCAATGAGCAGTTCTTC. The V gene is TRBV10-3, the J gene TRBJ2-1; the match to TRBD2 covers 14 bases. Per the germline V gene, CDR1 is ENHRY and CDR2 is SYGVKD. J gave up 6 bases and V 6 bases, and 4 bases lay outside the gene matches. This CDR3 is built from 15 residues.

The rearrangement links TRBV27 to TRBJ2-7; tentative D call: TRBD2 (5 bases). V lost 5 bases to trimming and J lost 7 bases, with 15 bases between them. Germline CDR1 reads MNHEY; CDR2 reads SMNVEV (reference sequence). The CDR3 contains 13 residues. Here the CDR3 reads CASSLQISGEQYF. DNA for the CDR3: TGTGCCAGCAGTCTTCAAATCTCGGGGGAGCAGTACTTC.

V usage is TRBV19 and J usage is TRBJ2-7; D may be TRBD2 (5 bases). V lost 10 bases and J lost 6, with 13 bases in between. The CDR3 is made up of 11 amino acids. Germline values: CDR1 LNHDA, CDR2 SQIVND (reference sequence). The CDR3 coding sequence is TGTGCCACGAGGACTCGGGGCGAGCAGTACTTC. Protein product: CATRTRGEQYF.

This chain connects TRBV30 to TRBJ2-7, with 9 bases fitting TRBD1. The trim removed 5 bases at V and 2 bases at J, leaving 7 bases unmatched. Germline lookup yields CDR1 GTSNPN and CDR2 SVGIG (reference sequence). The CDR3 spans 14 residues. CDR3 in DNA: TGTGCCTGGGAAATCCGGACAGGGGCCTACGAGCAGTACTTC. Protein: CAWEIRTGAYEQYF.

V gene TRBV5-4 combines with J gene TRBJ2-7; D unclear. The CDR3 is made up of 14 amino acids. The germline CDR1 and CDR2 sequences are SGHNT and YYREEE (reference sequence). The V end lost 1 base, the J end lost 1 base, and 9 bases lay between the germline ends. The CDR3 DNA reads TGTGCCAGCAGCTTGAGCGCGGTGTCCTACGAGCAGTACTTC. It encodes CASSLSAVSYEQYF.

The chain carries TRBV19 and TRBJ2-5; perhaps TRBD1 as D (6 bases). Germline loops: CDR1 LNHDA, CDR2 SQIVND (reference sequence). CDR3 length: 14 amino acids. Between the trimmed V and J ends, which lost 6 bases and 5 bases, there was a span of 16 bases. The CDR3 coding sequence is TGTGCCAGTAGGAGCTCAGGGGTTGGGGAGACCCAGTACTTC. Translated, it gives CASRSSGVGETQYF.

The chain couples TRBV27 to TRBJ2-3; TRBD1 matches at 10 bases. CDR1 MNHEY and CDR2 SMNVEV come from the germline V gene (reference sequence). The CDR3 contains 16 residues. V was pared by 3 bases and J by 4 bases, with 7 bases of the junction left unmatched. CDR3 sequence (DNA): TGTGCCAGCAGTTTCTCGGGGACAGGGGATTCAGATACGCAGTATTTT. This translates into CASSFSGTGDSDTQYF.

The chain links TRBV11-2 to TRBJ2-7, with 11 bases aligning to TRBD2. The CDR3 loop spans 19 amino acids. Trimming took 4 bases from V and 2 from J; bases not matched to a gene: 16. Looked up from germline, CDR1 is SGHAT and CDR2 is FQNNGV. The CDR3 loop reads CASSSNTRLAGGRPYEQYF. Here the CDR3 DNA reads TGTGCCAGCAGCTCGAATACGAGGCTAGCGGGGGGCCGACCCTACGAGCAGTACTTC. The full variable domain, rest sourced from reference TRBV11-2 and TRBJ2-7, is EAGVAQSPRYKIIEKRQSVAFWCNPISGHATLYWYQQILGQGPKLLIQFQNNGVVDDSQLPKDRFSAERLKGVDSTLKIQPAKLEDSAVYLCASSSNTRLAGGRPYEQYFGPGTRLTVT.

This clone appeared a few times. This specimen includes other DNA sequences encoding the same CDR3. CDR3: CASSLGRYEQYF. DNA of the CDR3: TGTGCCAGCAGCTTAGGACGGTACGAGCAGTACTTC. The J gene is TRBJ2-7, the V gene TRBV11-2; the D is unclear. CDR3 length: 12 amino acids. Trimming took 1 base from V and 4 from J, leaving 5 bases between them. Germline values: CDR1 SGHAT, CDR2 FQNNGV.